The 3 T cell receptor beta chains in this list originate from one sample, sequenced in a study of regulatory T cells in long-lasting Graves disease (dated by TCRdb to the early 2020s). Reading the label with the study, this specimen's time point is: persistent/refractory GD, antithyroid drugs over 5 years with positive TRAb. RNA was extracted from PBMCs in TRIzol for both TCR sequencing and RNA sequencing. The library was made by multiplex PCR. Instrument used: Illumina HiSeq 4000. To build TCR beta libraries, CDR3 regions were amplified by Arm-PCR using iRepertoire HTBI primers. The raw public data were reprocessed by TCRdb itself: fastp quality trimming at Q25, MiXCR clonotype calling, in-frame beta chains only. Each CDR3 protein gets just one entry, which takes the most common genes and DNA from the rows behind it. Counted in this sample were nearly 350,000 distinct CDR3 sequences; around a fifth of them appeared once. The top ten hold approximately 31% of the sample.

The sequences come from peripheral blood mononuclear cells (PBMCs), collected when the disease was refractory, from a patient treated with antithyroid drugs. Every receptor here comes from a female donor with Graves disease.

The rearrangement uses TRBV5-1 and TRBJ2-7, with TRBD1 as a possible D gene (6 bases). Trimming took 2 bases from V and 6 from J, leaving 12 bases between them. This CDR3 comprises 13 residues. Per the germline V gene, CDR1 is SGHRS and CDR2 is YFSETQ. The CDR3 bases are TGCGCCAGCAGCTTTTGGGGGCCAGGCGAGCAGTACTTC. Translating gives CASSFWGPGEQYF.

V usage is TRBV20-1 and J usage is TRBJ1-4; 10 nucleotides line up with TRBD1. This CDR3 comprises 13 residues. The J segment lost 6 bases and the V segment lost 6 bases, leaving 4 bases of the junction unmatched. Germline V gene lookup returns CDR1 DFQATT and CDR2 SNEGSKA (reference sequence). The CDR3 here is CSARDRGYEKLFF. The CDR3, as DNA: TGCAGTGCCCGGGACAGGGGTTATGAAAAACTGTTTTTT.

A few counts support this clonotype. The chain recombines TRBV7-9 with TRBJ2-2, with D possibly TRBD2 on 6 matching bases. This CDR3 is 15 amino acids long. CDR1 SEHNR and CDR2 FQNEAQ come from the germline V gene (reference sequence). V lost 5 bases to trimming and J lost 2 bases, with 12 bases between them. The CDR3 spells CASSKRDFNTGELFF. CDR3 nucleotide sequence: TGTGCCAGCAGCAAAAGGGACTTCAACACCGGGGAGCTGTTTTTT.